The 9 T cell receptor beta chains below all came from one sample that was sequenced in a study of cytomegalovirus exposure and HLA in healthy donors. Primers for the PCR totalled 60 Vbeta and 13 Jbeta. Sequencing used immunoSEQ multiplex PCR; TCRdb keeps in-frame clones, though not all of them. The repertoire shows approximately 120,000 clones; the top ten hold over 2%. Sequencing was done on a sample of PBMCs. Receptor source: a middle-aged man in good health and CMV-seronegative.

The chain employs TRBV6-5 and TRBJ1-2; D unresolved. CDR3 size: 14 residues. The germline V gene encodes CDR1 MNHEY and CDR2 SVGAGI. Trimming took 6 bases from V and 0 from J, leaving 11 bases between them. The CDR3 sequence: CASSPLGSNYGYTF. CDR3 DNA sequence: TGTGCCAGCAGCCCTCTCGGGTCTAACTATGGCTACACCTTC.

The chain couples TRBV29-1 to TRBJ1-3; TRBD1 aligns across 10 bases. The CDR3 has 12 amino acids. V dropped 6 bases and J dropped 6; count of bases not matched to a gene: 2. Germline CDR1 SQVTM, CDR2 ANQGSEA. The CDR3, as DNA: TGCAGCGTGGGGACAGGGGAAAACACCATATATTTT. It yields the protein CSVGTGENTIYF.

The chain has TRBV4-3 and TRBJ2-7; D possibly corresponds to TRBD1 (6 bases). Trimming pared 4 bases from V and 2 bases from J, leaving 15 bases between. Germline values: CDR1 LGHNA, CDR2 YSLEER. The CDR3 spans 15 residues. CDR3 loop: CASSRRLGAAYEQYF. CDR3 coding DNA: TGCGCCAGCAGCCGAAGATTGGGGGCCGCCTACGAGCAGTACTTC.

The chain joins TRBV2 to TRBJ1-3; D is unclear. The V gene lost 6 bases and the J gene lost 0 bases, with 9 bases spanning the gap. CDR3 size: 14 residues. The germline V gene encodes CDR1 SNHLY and CDR2 FYNNEI. CDR3 in DNA: TGTGCCAGCAGCACACCGAACTCTGGAAACACCATATATTTT. Protein product: CASSTPNSGNTIYF. Combining the CDR3 with reference TRBV2 and TRBJ1-3 gives the whole variable domain EPEVTQTPSHQVTQMGQEVILRCVPISNHLYFYWYRQILGQKVEFLVSFYNNEISEKSEIFDDQFSVERPDGSNFTLKIRSTKLEDSAMYFCASSTPNSGNTIYFGEGSWLTVV.

This chain joins TRBV7-2 and TRBJ2-1; D unresolved. V gave up 1 base and J gave up 1 base, with 8 bases separating them. CDR1 and CDR2 (germline): SGHTA, FQGNSA. This CDR3 comprises 15 residues. Here the CDR3 reads CASSLVRQSYNEQFF. CDR3 sequence (DNA): TGTGCCAGCAGCTTAGTTCGTCAGTCCTACAATGAGCAGTTCTTC.

The chain employs TRBV5-4 and TRBJ2-5, with D maybe TRBD1 (6 bases). Germline values: CDR1 SGHNT, CDR2 YYREEE (reference sequence). CDR3 length: 14 residues. V was shortened by 2 bases and J by 5 bases, with 13 bases between the two germline ends. CDR3 residues: CASSLQGLAETQYF. The DNA of the CDR3 is TGTGCCAGCAGCTTACAGGGCTTGGCGGAGACCCAGTACTTC.

The V and J genes are TRBV11-3 and TRBJ1-1; 7 bases are shared with TRBD1. Germline V gene lookup returns CDR1 SGHNT and CDR2 YENEEA. This CDR3 is built from 16 residues. J was trimmed by 0 bases and V by 5 bases; bases with no gene match: 9. CDR3 nucleotide sequence: TGTGCCAGCAGCACCCGGACAGGACCCATGAACACTGAAGCTTTCTTT. Amino acid sequence: CASSTRTGPMNTEAFF.

The J gene is TRBJ2-2, the V gene TRBV6-5; a possible D gene is TRBD2 (6 bases). Germline CDR1 and CDR2: MNHEY and SVGAGI. This CDR3 comprises 14 residues. V shed 6 bases and J shed 1 base, with 9 bases lying between them. CDR3 residues: CASRDGGNTGELFF. In DNA, the CDR3 is TGTGCCAGCAGGGACGGGGGGAACACCGGGGAGCTGTTTTTT.

Concerning this clone itself: Mismatch with germline at one junction end may stem from a read error. The chain joins TRBV11-2 to TRBJ2-6, with 8 positions matching TRBD2. The CDR3 length is 18 residues. Germline CDR1 SGHAT, CDR2 FQNNGV. CDR3 nucleotides: TGTGCCCGCAGCTTATTAGCGGGAACTTACTCTGGGGCCAACGTCCTGACTTTC. This translates into CARSLLAGTYSGANVLTF. The whole variable domain, remainder taken from reference TRBV11-2 and TRBJ2-6, is EAGVAQSPRYKIIEKRQSVAFWCNPISGHATLYWYQQILGQGPKLLIQFQNNGVVDDSQLPKDRFSAERLKGVDSTLKIQPAKLEDSAVYLCARSLLAGTYSGANVLTFGAGSRLTVL.